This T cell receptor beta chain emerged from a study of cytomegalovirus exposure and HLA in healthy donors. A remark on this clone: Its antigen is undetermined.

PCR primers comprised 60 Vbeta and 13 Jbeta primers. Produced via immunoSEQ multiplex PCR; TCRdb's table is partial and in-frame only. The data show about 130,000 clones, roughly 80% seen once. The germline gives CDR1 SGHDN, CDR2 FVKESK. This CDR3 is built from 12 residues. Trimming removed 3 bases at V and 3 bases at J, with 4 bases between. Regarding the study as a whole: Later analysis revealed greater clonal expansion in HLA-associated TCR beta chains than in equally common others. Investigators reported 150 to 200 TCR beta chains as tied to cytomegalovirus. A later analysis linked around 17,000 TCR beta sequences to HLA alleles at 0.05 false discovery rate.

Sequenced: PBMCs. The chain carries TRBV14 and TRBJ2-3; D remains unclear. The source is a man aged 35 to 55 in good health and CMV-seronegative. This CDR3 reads CASSQLTDTQYF. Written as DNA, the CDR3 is TGTGCCAGCAGCCAGTTAACAGATACGCAGTATTTT. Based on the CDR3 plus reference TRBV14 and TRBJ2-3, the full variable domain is EAGVTQFPSHSVIEKGQTVTLRCDPISGHDNLYWYRRVMGKEIKFLLHFVKESKQDESGMPNNRFLAERTGGTYSTLKVQPAELEDSGVYFCASSQLTDTQYFGPGTRLTVL.